This TCR beta chain stems from a study of blood T cell repertoires in COVID-19. Study context: From T cells, B-cell-depleted T cells, or PBMCs came the material, which was cDNA or gDNA.

Data came from immunoSEQ multiplex PCR; TCRdb stores just in-frame clones and leaves some out. This table has 150,000 to 160,000 clones, nearly 80% appearing once. There are 15 residues in the CDR3. Germline V CDR1 and CDR2: LGHDT, YNNKEL (reference sequence). Trimming removed 4 bases from V and 7 bases from J, with 20 bases in between. The rearrangement uses TRBV3-1 (or the pseudogene TRBV3-2) and TRBJ2-7; D is possibly TRBD1 (6 bases). This TCR came from an elderly man with acute or convalescent COVID-19. Sequencing was carried out using peripheral blood. Here the CDR3 DNA reads TGTGCCAGCAGCCGCGAGGGGGAAGGACCGCTGGAGCAGTACTTC. Residues: CASSREGEGPLEQYF.